A selection of T cell receptor beta chains follows, all from one sample in a study of blood T cells in healthy people across ages. TCRdb ran MiXCR on the 5' RACE reads and lists one entry per CDR3 protein. The table has some 1.8 million distinct CDR3 sequences, approximately 39% seen once. Sequencing was performed on blood. These receptors were collected from a human donor in good health. CDR3s include the opening cysteine and the closing phenylalanine or tryptophan. D genes are given only for firm matches. The size entry is marked missing in some rows and otherwise reads once, few, many or a size class.

d_call j_call v_call cdr3_length clone_size cdr3_nt cdr3_aa
- TRBJ2-5 TRBV3-1 14 - TGTGCCAGCAGAGCAGACGGTGTGTGGGAGACCCAGTACTTC CASRADGVWETQYF
TRBD1 TRBJ2-1 TRBV29-1 12 many TGCAGCGCCCTGGGACAGGGTAATGAGCAGTTCTTC CSALGQGNEQFF
- TRBJ2-7 TRBV4-3 15 few TGCGCCAGCAGCCAGACAACGGACAAGGCCTACGAGCAGTACTTC CASSQTTDKAYEQYF
- TRBJ1-4 TRBV29-1 13 - TGCAGCGTTAAGGGACGGCTTAATGAAAAACTGTTTTTT CSVKGRLNEKLFF
TRBD1 TRBJ2-3 TRBV27 16 - TGTGCCAGCAGTTTAATGACAGGGAATAGTATGGATACGCAGTATTTT CASSLMTGNSMDTQYF
- TRBJ2-1 TRBV5-1 15 - TGCGCCAGCAGCTACAGGGCTGAATCCTACAATGAGCAGTTCTTC CASSYRAESYNEQFF
- TRBJ2-3 TRBV7-2 15 few TGTGCCAGCAGCTTAGCTGTCGTAAGGTCGGATACGCAGTATTTT CASSLAVVRSDTQYF
- TRBJ1-4 TRBV4-2 21 - TGTGCCAGCAGCCAAAGGGAGGATGCATGGAAAGTCCGCCCCACCCGAGAAAAACTGTTTTTT CASSQREDAWKVRPTREKLFF
- TRBJ1-2 TRBV3-1 14 - TGTGCCAGCAGCCAAGATATGGTGCTTTATGGCTACACCTTC CASSQDMVLYGYTF
- TRBJ2-2 TRBV4-2 14 - TGTGCCAGCAGCCTTCAGACTTCCCCCGGGGAGCTGTTTTTT CASSLQTSPGELFF
TRBD1 TRBJ1-3 TRBV20-1 16 - TGCAGTGCCAGGACAGGAGAAACCTACTCTGGAAACACCATATATTTT CSARTGETYSGNTIYF
TRBD1 TRBJ1-1 TRBV20-1 16 - TGCAGTGCTAGAGATGGGGGACAGGCTGCGAACACTGAAGCTTTCTTT CSARDGGQAANTEAFF
- TRBJ2-7 TRBV7-2 15 - TGTGCCAGCAGCAAGAACCCGGACAGTGCCTACGAGCAGTACTTC CASSKNPDSAYEQYF
- TRBJ1-2 TRBV5-6 13 few TGTGCCAGCAGCTTACCGGCGGTCTATGGCTACACCTTC CASSLPAVYGYTF
TRBD1 TRBJ2-3 TRBV24-1 20 few TGTGCCACCAGTGACCCAGCCTGGGAGCGGGACAGGGGAGTAACAGATACGCAGTATTTT CATSDPAWERDRGVTDTQYF
- TRBJ2-1 TRBV7-2 12 - TGTGCCAGCAGCTTAGGTTCCATTGAGCAGTTCTTC CASSLGSIEQFF
- TRBJ1-5 TRBV20-1 16 - TGCAGTGCTAGTACTGGTGGCAGCCATAGCAATCAGCCCCAGCATTTT CSASTGGSHSNQPQHF
TRBD2 TRBJ2-3 TRBV20-1 17 few TGCAGTGCTAGAGAGCTGACCGGGACTAGTTACACAGATACGCAGTATTTT CSARELTGTSYTDTQYF
- TRBJ1-5 TRBV10-3 14 few TGTGCCATCAGTGAGTCGGGAGTCGATCAGCCCCAGCATTTT CAISESGVDQPQHF
TRBD2 TRBJ2-3 TRBV6-2/TRBV6-3 15 - TGTGCCAGCTGGGGACTAGCGGGACTTGGAGATACGCAGTATTTT CASWGLAGLGDTQYF
- TRBJ1-1 TRBV7-2 16 - TGTGCCAGCAGCCCAACTCGGACGGGACTTTCTACTGAAACTTTCTTT CASSPTRTGLSTETFF
- TRBJ2-2 TRBV28 13 - TGTGCCAGCAGTTTCGGGGTTGCCGGGGAGCTGTTTTTT CASSFGVAGELFF
- TRBJ1-2 TRBV6-6 11 - TGTGCCGGTAGGGGGTCTGAGGGCTACACCTTC CAGRGSEGYTF
TRBD1 TRBJ1-2 TRBV6-6 13 - TGTGCCAGCAGAGACGACAGGGAGGATGGCTACACCTTC CASRDDREDGYTF
- TRBJ1-2 TRBV12-5 14 few TGTGCTAGTGGTACAAACTATGTGGTCGGTGGCTACACCTTC CASGTNYVVGGYTF
TRBD2 TRBJ2-7 TRBV27 12 few TGTGCCAGTGGGGGGGAGTTGCACGAGCAGTACTTC CASGGELHEQYF
TRBD1 TRBJ1-1 TRBV29-1 15 - TGCAGCGTTCGTGACAGGGGAGCCGGAAACACTGAAGCTTTCTTT CSVRDRGAGNTEAFF
- TRBJ1-1 TRBV29-1 12 few TGCAGCGTCACCAAACAGGGAACTGAAGCTTTCTTT CSVTKQGTEAFF
- TRBJ2-1 TRBV4-1 16 - TGCGCCAGCAGCAAAGGGCAGGGTCCGTCTTACAATGAGCAGTTCTTC CASSKGQGPSYNEQFF
- TRBJ1-2 TRBV20-1 16 few TGCAGTGCTAGAGATTTGTTCCAGGGGCCCAACTATGGCTACACCTTC CSARDLFQGPNYGYTF
- TRBJ1-1 TRBV7-2 13 few TGTGCCAGCAGCCCCAGGTCCTACACTGAAGCTTTCTTT CASSPRSYTEAFF
- TRBJ2-1 TRBV4-1 16 - TGCGCCAGCAGCCCCAACGAGGGCGGAGAATACAATGAGCAGTTCTTC CASSPNEGGEYNEQFF
- TRBJ1-5 TRBV7-9 15 - TGTGCCAGCAGCTCCCAGCGGGGGGGCCTAGAGACCCAGCATTTT CASSSQRGGLETQHF
- TRBJ1-4 TRBV6-5 15 - TGTGCCAGCAGCCCCCTCGACAGATCTCATGAAAAACTGTTTTTT CASSPLDRSHEKLFF
- TRBJ1-5 TRBV6-6 14 - TGTGCCAGCAGACGACATTCGAGCAATCAGCCCCAGCATTTT CASRRHSSNQPQHF
TRBD1 TRBJ2-3 TRBV10-3 13 few TGTGCCACCTGGACAGGTTTCGAAGATACGCAGTATTTT CATWTGFEDTQYF
- TRBJ2-7 TRBV2 13 - TGTGCCAGCAGTGAAATGCGGTCCTACGAGCAGTACTTC CASSEMRSYEQYF
- TRBJ1-2 TRBV13 13 - TGTGCCAGCAGCCCTGGTAGCAGGGATGGCTACACCTTC CASSPGSRDGYTF
- TRBJ1-4 TRBV9 17 - TGTGCCAGCAGCCCCCCTTTTATACAGTCAACTAATGAAAAACTGTTTTTT CASSPPFIQSTNEKLFF
TRBD1 TRBJ2-7 TRBV4-3 16 few TGCGCCAGCAGCCATGACTCCGGGACAGGGAACGAAGAGCAGTACTTC CASSHDSGTGNEEQYF
- TRBJ2-7 TRBV18 15 - TGTGCCAGCTCACCACCTGTGGGACAACTCTACGAGCAGTACTTC CASSPPVGQLYEQYF